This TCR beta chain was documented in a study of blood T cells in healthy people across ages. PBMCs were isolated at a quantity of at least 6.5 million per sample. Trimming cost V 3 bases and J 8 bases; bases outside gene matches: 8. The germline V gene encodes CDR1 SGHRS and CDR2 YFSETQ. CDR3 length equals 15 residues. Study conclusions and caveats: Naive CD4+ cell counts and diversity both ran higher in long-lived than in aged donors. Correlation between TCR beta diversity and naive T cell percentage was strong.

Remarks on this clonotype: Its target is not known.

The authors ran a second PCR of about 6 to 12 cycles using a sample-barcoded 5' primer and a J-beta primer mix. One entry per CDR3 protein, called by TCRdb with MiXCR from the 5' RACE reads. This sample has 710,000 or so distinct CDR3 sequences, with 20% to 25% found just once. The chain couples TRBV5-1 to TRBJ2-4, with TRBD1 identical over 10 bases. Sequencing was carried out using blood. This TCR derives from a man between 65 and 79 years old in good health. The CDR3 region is CASSSGTGVIYIQYF. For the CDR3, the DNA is TGCGCCAGCAGCTCCGGGACAGGGGTTATATACATTCAGTACTTC.